One and the same sample provided the 14 T cell receptor beta chains below, sequenced in a study of beta chain features in type 1 diabetes. Study outcomes and limitations: There was a moderate but significant shortening of TCRB CDR3s in all four CD4+ subsets of Type 1 diabetes patients.

All of the isolated RNA was reverse transcribed, so expressed TCRB transcripts were sequenced. Repertoires were generated with immunoSEQ multiplex PCR, while TCRdb's copy carries only in-frame clones and drops some. The sample has about 340,000 clones; approximately 10% are singletons. What these receptors recognize is not known. The sequenced sample was central memory CD4+ T cells from blood. The receptors come from a young man with type 1 diabetes.

Only a few counts were recorded for this clone. V gene TRBV9 combines with J gene TRBJ2-3; 14 nucleotides align to TRBD2. J was trimmed by 6 bases and V by 3 bases; bases with no gene match: 9. CDR3 size: 17 residues. Germline V CDR1 and CDR2: SGDLS, YYNGEE. The CDR3 loop reads CASSAGLAGAGGDTQYF. The CDR3 nucleotides read TGTGCCAGCAGCGCGGGACTAGCGGGGGCCGGGGGCGATACGCAGTATTTT.

This clone appeared a few times. The rearrangement uses TRBV11-2 and TRBJ1-6, with D perhaps matching TRBD1 (6 bases). CDR3 length: 14 amino acids. V gave up 1 base and J gave up 10 bases, with 11 bases separating them. Looked up from germline, CDR1 is SGHAT and CDR2 is FQNNGV. Written as DNA, the CDR3 is TGTGCCAGCAGCTTAGCTGGGGGCCGATCACCCCTCCACTTT. It yields the protein CASSLAGGRSPLHF.

The table lists this clone with many counts. The rearrangement joins TRBV5-1 to TRBJ1-2, with TRBD1 matching 9 bases. The trim removed 2 bases at V and 5 bases at J, leaving 4 bases unmatched. The CDR3 loop spans 14 amino acids. CDR1 and CDR2 (germline): SGHRS, YFSETQ. In DNA, the CDR3 is TGCGCCAGCAGCTTACAGGGGGCCTATTATGGCTACACCTTC. This sequence encodes CASSLQGAYYGYTF. The variable domain in full, completed from reference TRBV5-1 and TRBJ1-2, reads KAGVTQTPRYLIKTRGQQVTLSCSPISGHRSVSWYQQTPGQGLQFLFEYFSETQRNKGNFPGRFSGRQFSNSRSEMNVSTLELGDSALYLCASSLQGAYYGYTFGSGTRLTVV.

This sequence joins TRBV9 and TRBJ1-3, with a tentative D call TRBD1 (6 bases). V was shortened by 3 bases and J by 5 bases, with 12 bases between the two germline ends. Germline CDR1 reads SGDLS; CDR2 reads YYNGEE. This CDR3 spans 14 amino acids. The DNA of the CDR3 is TGTGCCAGCAGCGGCCGGACAGTCAGAAACACCATATATTTT. It codes for CASSGRTVRNTIYF. Combining the CDR3 with reference TRBV9 and TRBJ1-3 gives the whole variable domain DSGVTQTPKHLITATGQRVTLRCSPRSGDLSVYWYQQSLDQGLQFLIQYYNGEERAKGNILERFSAQQFPDLHSELNLSSLELGDSALYFCASSGRTVRNTIYFGEGSWLTVV.

This chain joins TRBV19 and TRBJ1-1; D perhaps matches TRBD1 (5 bases). CDR3 length equals 13 residues. From germline, CDR1 is LNHDA and CDR2 SQIVND (reference sequence). Trimming left V 6 bases short and J 9 bases short, with 17 bases between. DNA of the CDR3: TGTGCCAGTAGACCCAGGGAAGCGGCTAAAGCTTTCTTT. Amino acid sequence: CASRPREAAKAFF.

The table lists this clone with a few counts. The chain employs TRBV29-1 and TRBJ2-5; D is perhaps TRBD1 (6 bases). Germline lookup yields CDR1 SQVTM and CDR2 ANQGSEA. Deletions cut 8 bases from V and 5 bases from J, with 15 bases between. This CDR3 has 12 residues. CDR3 loop: CSSQGLGETQYF. CDR3 coding DNA: TGCAGCTCCCAGGGGTTGGGGGAGACCCAGTACTTC.

This clone was found a few times. The genes are TRBV7-2 and TRBJ1-4; 8 bases map to TRBD1. Trimming took 5 bases from V and 3 from J; bases not matched to a gene: 11. This CDR3 spans 17 amino acids. CDR1 and CDR2 from the germline V gene are SGHTA and FQGNSA. The CDR3 loop is CASSRTGFDGSNEKLFF. In DNA form, the CDR3 reads TGTGCCAGCAGCCGGACAGGGTTTGACGGATCTAATGAAAAACTGTTTTTT.

This chain connects TRBV6-4 to TRBJ1-2; D unresolved. CDR1 is MRHNA, CDR2 SNTAGT, per germline. V lost 3 bases to trimming and J lost 7 bases, with 12 bases between them. CDR3 length equals 13 residues. The CDR3 DNA sequence: TGTGCCAGCAGTGATGAGGGTCTCGGTGGCTACACCTTC. Amino acid sequence: CASSDEGLGGYTF.

This chain connects TRBV9 to TRBJ1-3, with D tentatively TRBD1 (6 bases). Trimming removed 3 bases at V and 4 bases at J, with 11 bases between. The CDR3 sequence is 14 residues long. Germline CDR1 reads SGDLS; CDR2 reads YYNGEE. CDR3 nucleotide sequence: TGTGCCAGCAGCGGTACAGGGACAGGAAACACCATATATTTT. This codes for CASSGTGTGNTIYF.

There are a few counts of this clone. The V call is TRBV27, the J call TRBJ1-2; the D gene is possibly TRBD1 (5 bases). CDR3 size: 16 residues. The V gene's germline CDR1 is MNHEY and CDR2 SMNVEV (reference sequence). Deletions cut 3 bases from V and 0 bases from J, with 14 bases between. The CDR3 DNA is TGTGCCAGCAGTTTGAAAAGGGGCTTTTCTAACTATGGCTACACCTTC. Amino acid sequence: CASSLKRGFSNYGYTF.

The table lists this clone with a few counts. The chain carries TRBV7-2 and TRBJ1-5, with D perhaps TRBD1 (6 bases). This CDR3 contains 16 residues. Trimming shortened V by 4 bases and J by 2 bases, and 15 bases separated the two germline ends. Germline V CDR1 and CDR2: SGHTA, FQGNSA. The CDR3 nucleotides read TGTGCCAGCAGCTGGACGACAGGAGGTGGCAATCAGCCCCAGCATTTT. Translating it yields CASSWTTGGGNQPQHF.

The V gene is TRBV28, the J gene TRBJ1-2; tentatively, D is TRBD1 (6 bases). Trimming pared 3 bases from V and 9 bases from J, leaving 14 bases between. This CDR3 has 13 amino acids. The V gene's germline CDR1 is MDHEN and CDR2 SYDVKM. CDR3 region: CASSFGGTGRYTF. The CDR3 nucleotides read TGTGCCAGCAGTTTTGGGGGCACAGGCCGCTACACCTTC.

Note on this clone: This same CDR3 is encoded by further DNA sequences in the sample. V gene TRBV7-2 combines with J gene TRBJ2-3, with D uncertain. The CDR3 is made up of 13 amino acids. Between the trimmed V and J ends, which lost 2 bases and 2 bases, there was a span of 5 bases. Germline V gene data show CDR1 as SGHTA and CDR2 as FQGNSA. For the CDR3, the DNA is TGTGCCAGCAGCTTACTGAACACAGATACGCAGTATTTT. Protein: CASSLLNTDTQYF.

The chain uses TRBV11-2 and TRBJ1-1; D uncertain. The CDR3 totals 14 residues. From germline, CDR1 is SGHAT and CDR2 FQNNGV. The V gene lost 0 bases and the J gene lost 1 base, with 6 bases spanning the gap. The CDR3 reads CASSLDRGNTEAFF. The CDR3 DNA reads as TGTGCCAGCAGCTTAGATCGGGGGAACACTGAAGCTTTCTTT.